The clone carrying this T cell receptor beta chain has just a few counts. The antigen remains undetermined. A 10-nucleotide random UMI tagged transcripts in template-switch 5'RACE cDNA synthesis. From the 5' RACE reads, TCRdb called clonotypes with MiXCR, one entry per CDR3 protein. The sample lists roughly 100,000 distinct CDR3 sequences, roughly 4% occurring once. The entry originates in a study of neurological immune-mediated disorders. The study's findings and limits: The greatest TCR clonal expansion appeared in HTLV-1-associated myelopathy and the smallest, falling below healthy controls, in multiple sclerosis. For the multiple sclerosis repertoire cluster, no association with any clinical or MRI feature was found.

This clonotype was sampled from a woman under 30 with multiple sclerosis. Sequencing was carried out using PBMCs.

The DNA of the CDR3 is TGTGCCAGCAGTCCCGCACAGGGCTATGGAAACACCATATATTTT. Translating it yields CASSPAQGYGNTIYF. The chain has TRBV12-3 or TRBV12-4 and TRBJ1-3, with D perhaps TRBD1 (6 bases). This CDR3 region has 15 residues. Trimming stripped 5 bases from V and 3 bases from J, with 14 bases between.